This is a list of T cell receptor beta chains from one sample in a study of cytomegalovirus exposure and HLA in healthy donors. The method was immunoSEQ multiplex PCR; TCRdb's version includes in-frame clones alone and lacks a portion of them. The sample contains about 150,000 clones, almost 80% of which appear only once. Sequencing input: PBMCs. The receptors come from a woman aged 30 to 39 in good health and CMV-seronegative. The CDR3 runs from the conserved cysteine through the conserved F or W. D genes are given only for firm matches. Size is omitted from some rows. Given values are once, few, many or a class for expanded clones.

J	size	V	D	CDR3	DNA
TRBJ2-7	.	TRBV27	.	CASSYSSEQYF	TGTGCCAGCAGTTACAGCTCCGAGCAGTACTTC
TRBJ1-1	.	TRBV6-4	.	CASSAQPGGMNTEAFF	TGTGCCAGCAGTGCACAGCCGGGGGGCATGAACACTGAAGCTTTCTTT
TRBJ2-1	.	TRBV9	.	CASSVAYNQRAGEQFF	TGTGCCAGCAGCGTAGCTTACAACCAGCGGGCGGGTGAGCAGTTCTTC
TRBJ1-2	.	TRBV9	.	CASSVAAQGTGYTF	TGTGCCAGCAGCGTAGCTGCGCAGGGGACTGGCTACACCTTC
TRBJ1-4	once	TRBV6-5	.	CASSPGRDEKLFF	TGTGCCAGCAGCCCCGGGAGGGACGAAAAACTGTTTTTT
TRBJ1-2	.	TRBV10-3	TRBD1	CAISESGQGDGNPYGYTF	TGTGCCATCAGTGAGTCGGGACAGGGGGACGGAAACCCTTATGGCTACACCTTC
TRBJ2-5	.	TRBV7-2	.	CASSLSETQYF	TGTGCCAGCAGCTTAAGCGAGACCCAGTACTTC
TRBJ2-2	few	TRBV5-1	.	CASSFPQGNTGELFF	TGCGCCAGCAGCTTTCCACAGGGTAACACCGGGGAGCTGTTTTTT
TRBJ1-1	.	TRBV6-5	TRBD1	CASMGQGVNTEAFF	TGTGCCAGCATGGGACAGGGGGTGAACACTGAAGCTTTCTTT
TRBJ2-3	few	TRBV4-1	.	CASSSWGFTDTQYF	TGCGCCAGCAGCTCTTGGGGCTTCACAGATACGCAGTATTTT
TRBJ1-2	.	TRBV18	.	CASSPEQGANYGYTF	TGTGCCAGCTCACCAGAACAGGGAGCCAACTATGGCTACACCTTC
TRBJ1-2	.	TRBV5-1	TRBD1	CASSRDRVEYGYTF	TGCGCCAGCAGCCGGGACAGGGTGGAATATGGCTACACCTTC
TRBJ2-7	.	TRBV2	TRBD2	CASSESGGAYEQYF	TGTGCCAGCAGTGAAAGCGGGGGGGCCTACGAGCAGTACTTC
TRBJ1-2	.	TRBV2	.	CASSESWGYTF	TGTGCCAGCAGTGAAAGCTGGGGCTACACCTTC
TRBJ1-1	.	TRBV28	TRBD1	CASKPQGDTEAFF	TGTGCCAGCAAACCTCAGGGGGACACTGAAGCTTTCTTT
TRBJ1-5	.	TRBV7-6	.	CASSLEGVSPQHF	TGTGCCAGCAGCTTAGAAGGGGTTTCCCCCCAGCATTTT